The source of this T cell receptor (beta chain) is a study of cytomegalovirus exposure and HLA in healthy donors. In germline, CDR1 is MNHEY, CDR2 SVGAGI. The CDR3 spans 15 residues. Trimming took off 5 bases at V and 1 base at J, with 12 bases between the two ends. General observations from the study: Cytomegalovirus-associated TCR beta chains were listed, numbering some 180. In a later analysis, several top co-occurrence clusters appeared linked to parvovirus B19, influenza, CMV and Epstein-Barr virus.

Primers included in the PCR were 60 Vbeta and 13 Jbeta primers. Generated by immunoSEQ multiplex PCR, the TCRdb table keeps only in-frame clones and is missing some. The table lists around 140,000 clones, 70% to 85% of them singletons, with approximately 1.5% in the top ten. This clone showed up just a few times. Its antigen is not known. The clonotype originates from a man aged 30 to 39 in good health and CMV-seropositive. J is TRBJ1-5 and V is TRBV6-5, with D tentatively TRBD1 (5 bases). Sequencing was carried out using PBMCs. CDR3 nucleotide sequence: TGTGCCAGCAGTAAGGTCAGGGCGAGCAATCAGCCCCAGCATTTT. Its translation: CASSKVRASNQPQHF.